This TCR beta chain was identified during a study of cytomegalovirus exposure and HLA in healthy donors. Study-wide results and caveats: Later analysis showed TCR association rates varying by HLA locus, highest for DRB1 and lowest for HLA-C. Researchers reported from a later analysis that most CMV-associated TCR beta chains appeared HLA-restricted. Earlier analysis yielded a pattern in which most TCR beta V segments were productive about 87% or about 30% of the time.

The PCR used 60 Vbeta and 13 Jbeta primers. This table comes from immunoSEQ multiplex PCR, and its TCRdb copy is limited to in-frame clones, with some not included. The repertoire consists of around 130,000 clones, with roughly 77% occurring once and the leading ten covering over 4.5%. From germline, CDR1 is SGHVS and CDR2 FQNEAQ. Trimming cost V 1 base and J 5 bases, with 10 bases left between them. This CDR3 region has 14 residues. With regard to this clone: Its specificity is unknown. The CDR3 ends on some other residue instead of the conserved phenylalanine or tryptophan, so this is likely a read error.

Sequenced input: PBMCs. The TCR sequence derives from a woman between 40 and 50 years old in good health and CMV-seropositive. The chain joins TRBV7-8 to TRBJ2-3; no clear D gene. This chain's CDR3 is CASSLGLNKDTQYV. In DNA, the CDR3 is TGTGCCAGCAGCTTAGGACTCAACAAAGATACGCAGTATGTT.